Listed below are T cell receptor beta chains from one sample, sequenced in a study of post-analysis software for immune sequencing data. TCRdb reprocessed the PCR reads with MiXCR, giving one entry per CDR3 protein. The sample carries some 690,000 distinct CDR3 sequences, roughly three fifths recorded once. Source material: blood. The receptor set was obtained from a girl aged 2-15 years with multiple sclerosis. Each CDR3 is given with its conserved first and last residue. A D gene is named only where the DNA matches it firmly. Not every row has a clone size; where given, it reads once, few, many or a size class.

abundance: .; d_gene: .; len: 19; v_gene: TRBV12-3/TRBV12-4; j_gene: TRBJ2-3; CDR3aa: CASSLASGGGAGSTDTQYF; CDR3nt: TGTGCCAGCAGTTTAGCATCAGGGGGGGGCGCGGGAAGTACAGATACGCAGTATTTT
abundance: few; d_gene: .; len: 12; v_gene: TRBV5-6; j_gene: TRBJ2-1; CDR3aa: CASSLRANEQFF; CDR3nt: TGTGCCAGCAGCTTGAGGGCCAATGAGCAGTTCTTC
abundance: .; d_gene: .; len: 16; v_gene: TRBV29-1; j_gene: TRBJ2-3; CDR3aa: CSVGLGASQGTDTQYF; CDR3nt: TGCAGCGTTGGGTTAGGGGCCTCACAAGGCACAGATACGCAGTATTTT
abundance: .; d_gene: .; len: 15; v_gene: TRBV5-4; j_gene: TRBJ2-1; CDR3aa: CASSSFTRLGNEQFF; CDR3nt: TGTGCCAGCAGCTCTTTTACAAGGTTGGGCAATGAGCAGTTCTTC
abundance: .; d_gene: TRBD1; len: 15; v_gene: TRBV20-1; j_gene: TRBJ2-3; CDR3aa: CNARLLGQGTDTQYF; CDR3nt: TGCAATGCTAGATTGCTCGGACAGGGAACAGATACGCAGTATTTT
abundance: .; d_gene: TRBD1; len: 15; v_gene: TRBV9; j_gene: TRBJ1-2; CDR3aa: CASSVGGQGSYGYTF; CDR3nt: TGTGCCAGCAGCGTAGGGGGACAGGGGTCCTATGGCTACACCTTC
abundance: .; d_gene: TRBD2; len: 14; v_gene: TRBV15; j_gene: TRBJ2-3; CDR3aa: CATSRSGTTDTQYF; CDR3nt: TGTGCCACCAGCCGTAGCGGGACCACAGATACGCAGTATTTT
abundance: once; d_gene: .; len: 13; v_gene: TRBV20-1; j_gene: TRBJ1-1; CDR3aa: CSAITGGDTEAFF; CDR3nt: TGCAGTGCTATCACCGGGGGTGACACTGAAGCTTTCTTT
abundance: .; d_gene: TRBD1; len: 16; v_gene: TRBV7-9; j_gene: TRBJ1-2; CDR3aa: CASSSLPGQGHYGYTF; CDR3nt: TGTGCCAGCAGCTCGCTTCCAGGACAGGGACATTATGGCTACACCTTC
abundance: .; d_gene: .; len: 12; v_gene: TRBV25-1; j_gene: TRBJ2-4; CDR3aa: CASSQREYGQYF; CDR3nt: TGTGCCAGCAGTCAACGGGAGTACGGGCAGTACTTC